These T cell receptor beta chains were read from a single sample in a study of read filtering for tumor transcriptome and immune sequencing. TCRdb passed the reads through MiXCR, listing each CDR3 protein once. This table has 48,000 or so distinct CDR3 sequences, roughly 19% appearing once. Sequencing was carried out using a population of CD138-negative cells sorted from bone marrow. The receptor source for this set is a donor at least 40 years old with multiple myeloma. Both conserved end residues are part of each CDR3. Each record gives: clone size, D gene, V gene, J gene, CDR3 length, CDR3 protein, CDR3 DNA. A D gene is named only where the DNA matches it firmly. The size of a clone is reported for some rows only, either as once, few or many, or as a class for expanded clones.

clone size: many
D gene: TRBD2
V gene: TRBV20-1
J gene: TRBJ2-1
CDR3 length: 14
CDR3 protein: CSAFGLAGKDEQFF
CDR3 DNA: TGCAGTGCTTTCGGACTAGCGGGGAAGGATGAGCAGTTCTTC

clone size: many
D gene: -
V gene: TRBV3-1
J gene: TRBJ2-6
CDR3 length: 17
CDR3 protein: CASSQDPGLSGANVLTF
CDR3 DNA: TGTGCCAGCAGCCAAGATCCTGGGCTCTCTGGGGCCAACGTCCTGACTTTC

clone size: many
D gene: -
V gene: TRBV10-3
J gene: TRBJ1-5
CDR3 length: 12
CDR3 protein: CAIGEGTQPQHF
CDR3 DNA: TGTGCCATCGGGGAGGGGACTCAGCCCCAGCATTTT

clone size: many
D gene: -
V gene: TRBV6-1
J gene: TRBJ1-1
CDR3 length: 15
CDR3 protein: CASGPGKGGNTEAFF
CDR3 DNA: TGTGCCAGCGGCCCCGGTAAAGGGGGTAACACTGAAGCTTTCTTT

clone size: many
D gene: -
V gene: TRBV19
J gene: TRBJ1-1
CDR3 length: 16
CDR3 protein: CASISRVGGENTEAFF
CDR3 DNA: TGTGCCAGTATTAGTAGGGTGGGGGGCGAGAACACTGAAGCTTTCTTT

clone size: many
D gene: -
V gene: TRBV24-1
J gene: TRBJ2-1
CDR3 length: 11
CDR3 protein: CATSDRNEQFF
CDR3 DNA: TGTGCCACCAGTGATCGTAATGAGCAGTTCTTC

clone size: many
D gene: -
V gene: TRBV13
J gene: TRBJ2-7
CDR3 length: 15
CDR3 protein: CASSLSRDSHYEQYF
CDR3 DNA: TGTGCCAGCAGCCTCTCGCGGGACAGCCACTACGAGCAGTACTTC

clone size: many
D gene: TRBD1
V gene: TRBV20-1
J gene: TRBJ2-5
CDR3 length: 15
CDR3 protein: CSARDEGQGEETQYF
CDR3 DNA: TGCAGTGCTAGAGACGAGGGACAGGGGGAAGAGACCCAGTACTTC

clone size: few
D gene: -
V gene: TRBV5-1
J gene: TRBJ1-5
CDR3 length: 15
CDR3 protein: CASSLAGTWGQPQHF
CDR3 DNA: TGCGCCAGCAGCTTGGCAGGGACTTGGGGTCAGCCCCAGCATTTT

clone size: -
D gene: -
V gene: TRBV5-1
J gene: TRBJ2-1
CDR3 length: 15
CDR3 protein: CASSPTQGVGNEQFF
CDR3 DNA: TGCGCCAGCAGCCCGACACAGGGTGTGGGGAATGAGCAGTTCTTC

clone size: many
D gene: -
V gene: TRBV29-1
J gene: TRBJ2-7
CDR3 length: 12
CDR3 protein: CSVAGSPYEQYF
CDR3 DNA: TGCAGCGTTGCGGGCAGTCCCTACGAGCAGTACTTC

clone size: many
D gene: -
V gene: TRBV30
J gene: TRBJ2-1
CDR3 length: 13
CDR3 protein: CAWSIGDLNEQFF
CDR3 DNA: TGTGCCTGGAGTATAGGGGATTTGAATGAGCAGTTCTTC

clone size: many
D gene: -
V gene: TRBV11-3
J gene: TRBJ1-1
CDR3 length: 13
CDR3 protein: CASRKTLNTEAFF
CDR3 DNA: TGTGCCAGCAGAAAGACACTGAACACTGAAGCTTTCTTT

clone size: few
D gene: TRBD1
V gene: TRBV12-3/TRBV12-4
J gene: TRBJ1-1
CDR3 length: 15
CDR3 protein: CASSPRGPMNTEAFF
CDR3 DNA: TGTGCCAGCAGCCCCAGGGGGCCCATGAACACTGAAGCTTTCTTT

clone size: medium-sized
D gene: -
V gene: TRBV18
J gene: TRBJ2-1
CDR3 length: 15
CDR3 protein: CASSPFSSSYNEQFF
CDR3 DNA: TGTGCCAGCTCACCATTCAGCAGCTCCTACAATGAGCAGTTCTTC

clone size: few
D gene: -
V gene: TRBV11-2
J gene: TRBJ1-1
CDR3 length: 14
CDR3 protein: CASSFTGSNTEAFF
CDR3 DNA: TGTGCCAGCAGCTTTACAGGGTCGAACACTGAAGCTTTCTTT

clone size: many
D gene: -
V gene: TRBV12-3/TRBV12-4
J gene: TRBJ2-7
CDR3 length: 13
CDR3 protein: CASSLWSRDEQYF
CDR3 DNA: TGTGCCAGCAGTTTGTGGTCTCGCGACGAGCAGTACTTC

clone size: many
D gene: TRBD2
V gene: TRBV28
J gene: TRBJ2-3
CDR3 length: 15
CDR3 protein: CASSYQSGGADTQYF
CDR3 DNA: TGTGCCAGCAGTTATCAAAGCGGGGGGGCAGATACGCAGTATTTT

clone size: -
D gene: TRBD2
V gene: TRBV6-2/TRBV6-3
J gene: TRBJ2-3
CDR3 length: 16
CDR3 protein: CASTPRERELSGTQYF
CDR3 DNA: TGCGCCAGCACCCCCAGGGAGCGGGAGTTGTCAGGTACGCAGTATTTT

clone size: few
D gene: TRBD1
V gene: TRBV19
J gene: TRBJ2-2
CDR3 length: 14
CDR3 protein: CASRLQGGTGELFF
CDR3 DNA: TGTGCCAGTAGGCTACAGGGGGGCACCGGGGAGCTGTTTTTT

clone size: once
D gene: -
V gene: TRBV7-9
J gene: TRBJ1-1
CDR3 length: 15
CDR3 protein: CASSLSSGGYTEAIF
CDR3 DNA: TGTGCCAGCAGCCTGTCATCGGGGGGTTACACTGAAGCTATCTTT

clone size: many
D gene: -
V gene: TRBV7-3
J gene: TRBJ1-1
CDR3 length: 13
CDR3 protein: CASSRQKNTEAFF
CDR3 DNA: TGTGCCAGCAGTCGACAGAAGAACACTGAAGCTTTCTTT

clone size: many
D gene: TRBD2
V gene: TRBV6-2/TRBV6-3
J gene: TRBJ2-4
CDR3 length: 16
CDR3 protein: CASSHTSGSYKNIQYF
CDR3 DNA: TGTGCCAGCAGTCATACTAGCGGGAGCTACAAAAACATTCAGTACTTC

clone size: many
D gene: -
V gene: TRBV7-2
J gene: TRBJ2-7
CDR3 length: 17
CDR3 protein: CASSLVANSLRTYEQYF
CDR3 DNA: TGTGCCAGCAGCTTAGTAGCAAATTCCCTCAGAACCTACGAGCAGTACTTC

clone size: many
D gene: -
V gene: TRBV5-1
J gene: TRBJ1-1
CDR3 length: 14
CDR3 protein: CASSLELMNTEAFF
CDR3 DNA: TGCGCCAGCAGCTTGGAACTTATGAACACTGAAGCTTTCTTT

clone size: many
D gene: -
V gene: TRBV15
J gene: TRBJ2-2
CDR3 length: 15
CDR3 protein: CATSRVRQNTGELFF
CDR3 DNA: TGTGCCACCAGCAGAGTACGACAGAACACCGGGGAGCTGTTTTTT

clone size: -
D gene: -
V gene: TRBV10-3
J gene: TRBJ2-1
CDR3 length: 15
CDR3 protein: CTISESASHHNEQFF
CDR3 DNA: TGTACCATCAGTGAGTCCGCCAGTCACCACAATGAGCAGTTCTTC

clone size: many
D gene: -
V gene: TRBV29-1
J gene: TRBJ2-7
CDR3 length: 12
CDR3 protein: CSVRDTAYEQYF
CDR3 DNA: TGCAGCGTCCGGGACACAGCCTACGAGCAGTACTTC

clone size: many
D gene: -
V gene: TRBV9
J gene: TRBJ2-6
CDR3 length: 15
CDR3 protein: CASSVLGSGANVLTF
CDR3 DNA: TGTGCCAGCAGCGTGTTGGGGTCTGGGGCCAACGTCCTGACTTTC

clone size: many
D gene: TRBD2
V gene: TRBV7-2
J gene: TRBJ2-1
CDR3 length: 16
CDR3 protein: CASSPIPRESYNEQFF
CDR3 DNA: TGTGCCAGCAGCCCCATCCCGCGGGAGAGCTACAATGAGCAGTTCTTC

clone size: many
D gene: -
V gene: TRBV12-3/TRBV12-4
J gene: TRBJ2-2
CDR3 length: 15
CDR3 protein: CASSFSSGYTGELFF
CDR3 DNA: TGTGCCAGCAGTTTTTCGTCGGGTTACACCGGGGAGCTGTTTTTT

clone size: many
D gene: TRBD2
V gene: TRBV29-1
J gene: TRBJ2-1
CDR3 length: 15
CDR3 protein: CSVVERGTSLPEQFF
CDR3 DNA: TGCAGCGTTGTGGAGAGGGGGACTAGCCTTCCTGAGCAGTTCTTC

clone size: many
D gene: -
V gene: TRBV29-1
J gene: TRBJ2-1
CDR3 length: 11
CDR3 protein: CSPTPAGEQFF
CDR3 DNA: TGCAGCCCCACCCCAGCGGGCGAGCAGTTCTTC

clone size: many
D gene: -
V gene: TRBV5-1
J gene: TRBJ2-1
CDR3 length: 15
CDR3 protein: CASSPSGDSYNEQFF
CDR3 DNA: TGCGCCAGCAGCCCATCAGGGGATTCCTACAATGAGCAGTTCTTC

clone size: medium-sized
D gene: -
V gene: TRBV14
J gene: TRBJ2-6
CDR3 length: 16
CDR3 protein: CASSLTRPVGANVLTF
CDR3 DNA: TGTGCCAGCAGCCTTACACGGCCGGTAGGGGCCAACGTCCTGACTTTC

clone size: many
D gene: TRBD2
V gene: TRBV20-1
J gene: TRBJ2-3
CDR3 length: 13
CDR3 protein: CSASGDTSDTQYF
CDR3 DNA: TGCAGCGCCAGCGGGGATACCTCAGATACGCAGTATTTT

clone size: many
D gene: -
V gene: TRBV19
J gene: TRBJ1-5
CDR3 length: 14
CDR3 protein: CASSIGQGNQPQHF
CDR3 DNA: TGTGCCAGTAGTATTGGGCAGGGCAATCAGCCCCAGCATTTT

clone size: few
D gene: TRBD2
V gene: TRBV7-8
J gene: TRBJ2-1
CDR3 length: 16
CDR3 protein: CASSSRLAGGRSEQFF
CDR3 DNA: TGTGCCAGCAGTTCCAGACTAGCGGGAGGAAGGAGTGAGCAGTTCTTC

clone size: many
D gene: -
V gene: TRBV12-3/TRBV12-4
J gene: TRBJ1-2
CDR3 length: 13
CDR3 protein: CASSNSGHDGYTF
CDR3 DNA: TGTGCCAGCAGTAATTCCGGACATGATGGCTACACCTTC

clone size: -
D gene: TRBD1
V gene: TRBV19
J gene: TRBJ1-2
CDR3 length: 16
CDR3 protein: CASTPRTGSISRGYTF
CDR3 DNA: TGTGCCAGTACCCCCAGGACAGGGAGCATTTCGCGCGGCTACACCTTC

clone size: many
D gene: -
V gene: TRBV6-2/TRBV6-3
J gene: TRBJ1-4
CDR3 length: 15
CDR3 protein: CASSKRQGGAEKLFF
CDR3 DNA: TGTGCCAGCAGTAAACGCCAGGGAGGTGCTGAAAAACTGTTTTTT

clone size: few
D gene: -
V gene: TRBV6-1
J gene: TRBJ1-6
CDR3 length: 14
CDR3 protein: CASTQGRHNSPLHF
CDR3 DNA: TGTGCCAGCACGCAGGGGCGCCATAATTCACCCCTCCACTTT

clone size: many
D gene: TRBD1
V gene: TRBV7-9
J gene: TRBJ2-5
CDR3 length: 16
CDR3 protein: CASSLTRPTGIETQYF
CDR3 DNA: TGTGCCAGCAGCTTAACCCGGCCGACAGGGATAGAGACCCAGTACTTC

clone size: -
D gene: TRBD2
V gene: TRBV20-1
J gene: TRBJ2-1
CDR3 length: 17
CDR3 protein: CSAPLPPLAGGYSERFF
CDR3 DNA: TGCAGTGCTCCGCTTCCTCCTCTAGCGGGAGGGTACAGTGAGCGGTTCTTC

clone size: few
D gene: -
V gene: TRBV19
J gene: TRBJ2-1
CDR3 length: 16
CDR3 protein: CASRPVAESSYNEQFF
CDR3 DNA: TGTGCCAGTAGACCCGTAGCGGAAAGCTCCTACAATGAGCAGTTCTTC

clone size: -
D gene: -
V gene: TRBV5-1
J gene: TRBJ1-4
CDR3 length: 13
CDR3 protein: CASSNQGNEELFF
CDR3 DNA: TGCGCCAGCAGCAATCAGGGGAATGAAGAACTGTTTTTT

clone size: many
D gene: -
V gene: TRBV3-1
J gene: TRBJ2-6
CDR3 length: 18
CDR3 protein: CASSQPLGTGAGANVLTF
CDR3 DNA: TGTGCCAGCAGCCAACCTTTAGGGACGGGTGCTGGGGCCAACGTCCTGACTTTC

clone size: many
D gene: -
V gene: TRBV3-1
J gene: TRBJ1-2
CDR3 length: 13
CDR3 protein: CASSQRGENGYTF
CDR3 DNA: TGTGCCAGCAGCCAACGAGGGGAGAATGGCTACACCTTC

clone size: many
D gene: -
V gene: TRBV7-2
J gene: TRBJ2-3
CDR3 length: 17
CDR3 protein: CASSLVQEFYGADTQYF
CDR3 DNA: TGTGCCAGCAGCTTAGTACAGGAATTTTATGGCGCAGATACGCAGTATTTT

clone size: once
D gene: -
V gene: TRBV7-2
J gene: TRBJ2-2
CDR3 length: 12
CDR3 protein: CVSSFMTWELFF
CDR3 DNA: TGTGTCAGCTCCTTTATGACGTGGGAGCTGTTTTTT

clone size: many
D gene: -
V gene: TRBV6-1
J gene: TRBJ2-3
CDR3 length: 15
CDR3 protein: CASRRDPIVTDTQYF
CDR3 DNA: TGTGCCAGCAGGCGGGACCCTATTGTCACAGATACGCAGTATTTT

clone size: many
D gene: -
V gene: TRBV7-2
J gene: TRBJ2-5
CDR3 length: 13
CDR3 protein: CASSYHPQETQYF
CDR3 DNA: TGTGCCAGCAGCTACCATCCCCAAGAGACCCAGTACTTC

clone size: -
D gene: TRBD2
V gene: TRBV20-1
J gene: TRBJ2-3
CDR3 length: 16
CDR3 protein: CSARDPPSGSTDTQYF
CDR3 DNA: TGCAGTGCTAGAGATCCTCCTAGCGGGAGTACAGATACGCAGTATTTT

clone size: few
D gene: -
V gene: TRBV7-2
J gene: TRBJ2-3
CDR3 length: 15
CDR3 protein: CASSNRRLTTDTQYF
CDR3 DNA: TGTGCCAGCAGCAACCGTAGACTAACCACAGATACGCAGTATTTT

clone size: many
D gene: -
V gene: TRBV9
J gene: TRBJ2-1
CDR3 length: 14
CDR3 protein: CASSSLKRDNEQFF
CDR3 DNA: TGTGCCAGCAGCTCCCTTAAGCGTGACAATGAGCAGTTCTTC

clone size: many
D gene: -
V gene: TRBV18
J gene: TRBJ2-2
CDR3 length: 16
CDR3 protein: CASSPPSRQNTGELFF
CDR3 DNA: TGTGCCAGCTCACCACCTTCTCGGCAGAACACCGGGGAGCTGTTTTTT

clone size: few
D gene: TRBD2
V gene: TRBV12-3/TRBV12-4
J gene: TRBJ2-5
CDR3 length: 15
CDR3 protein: CASSLIAGVQETQYF
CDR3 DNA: TGTGCCAGCAGTTTGATAGCGGGAGTTCAAGAGACCCAGTACTTC

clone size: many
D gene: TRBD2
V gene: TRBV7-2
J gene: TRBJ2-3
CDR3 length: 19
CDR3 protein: CASSLEALAGRGGTDTQYF
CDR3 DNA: TGTGCCAGCAGCTTAGAAGCACTAGCGGGAAGGGGGGGCACAGATACGCAGTATTTT